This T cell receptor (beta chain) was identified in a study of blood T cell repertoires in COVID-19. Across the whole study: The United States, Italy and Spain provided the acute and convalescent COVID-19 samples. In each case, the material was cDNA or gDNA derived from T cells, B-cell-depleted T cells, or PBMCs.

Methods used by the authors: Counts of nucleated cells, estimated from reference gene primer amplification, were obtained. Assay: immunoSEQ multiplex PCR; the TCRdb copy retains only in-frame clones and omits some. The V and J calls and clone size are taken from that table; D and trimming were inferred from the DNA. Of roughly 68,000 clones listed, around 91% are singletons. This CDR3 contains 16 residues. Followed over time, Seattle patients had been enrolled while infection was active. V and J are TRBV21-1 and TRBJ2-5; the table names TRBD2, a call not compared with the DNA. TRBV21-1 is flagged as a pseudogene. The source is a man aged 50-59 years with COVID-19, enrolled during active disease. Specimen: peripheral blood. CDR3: CASTRIGTSSQETQYF. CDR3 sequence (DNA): TGTGCCAGCACTCGAATTGGGACTAGCAGTCAAGAGACCCAGTACTTC.